This TCR beta chain is from a study of blood T cell repertoires in COVID-19. Study details: Both acute and convalescent COVID-19 samples were obtained from the United States, Italy and Spain.

Sequenced by immunoSEQ multiplex PCR; TCRdb stores in-frame clones only, minus some. Of about 180,000 clones in the sample, about 86% are singletons; the top ten hold roughly 9.1%. The CDR3 has 15 residues. Per the germline V gene, CDR1 is MNHEY and CDR2 is SVGAGI. V was shortened by 5 bases and J by 0 bases, with 11 bases between the two germline ends. This clone occurred a few times. The origin of this receptor is a man in his fifties with active or convalescent COVID-19. The sample was peripheral blood. The chain has TRBV6-5 and TRBJ1-5; D gene unclear. CDR3 in amino acids: CASSREVNSNQPQHF. CDR3 bases: TGTGCCAGCAGTCGGGAGGTGAATAGCAATCAGCCCCAGCATTTT.